One and the same sample provided the 10 T cell receptor beta chains below, sequenced in a study of cytomegalovirus exposure and HLA in healthy donors. In the PCR, 60 Vbeta and 13 Jbeta primers were used. Sequencing used immunoSEQ multiplex PCR; TCRdb keeps in-frame clones, though not all of them. The table includes under 200,000 clones, 65% to 85% detected once. The sample taken for sequencing was PBMCs. The receptors were sampled from a man in his fifties or sixties in good health and CMV-seronegative.

The chain employs TRBV7-2 and TRBJ2-7; the D is unclear. Germline V gene sequence: CDR1 SGHTA, CDR2 FQGNSA. V was clipped by 0 bases and J by 3 bases, with 12 bases between them. There are 15 residues in the CDR3. The DNA for the CDR3 is TGTGCCAGCAGCTTAGCGCTCAGTTCAAGCTACGAGCAGTACTTC. Residues: CASSLALSSSYEQYF.

V is TRBV7-9 and J is TRBJ1-4; 7 nucleotides match TRBD1. The V and J ends lost 5 bases and 5 bases, in that order; junction bases with no gene match: 5. CDR1 is SEHNR, CDR2 FQNEAQ, per germline (reference sequence). CDR3 size: 14 residues. The CDR3 nucleotides read TGTGCCAGCAGCCGGGGGACAGTCAATGAAAAACTGTTTTTT. It translates to CASSRGTVNEKLFF.

This rearrangement joins TRBV7-2 to TRBJ2-6; possibly TRBD1 for D (7 bases). The CDR3 spans 17 residues. V was pared by 4 bases and J by 0 bases, with 13 bases between. Looked up from germline, CDR1 is SGHTA and CDR2 is FQGNSA. CDR3 residues: CASSSWQGGSGANVLTF. CDR3 sequence (DNA): TGTGCCAGCAGCTCCTGGCAGGGGGGCTCTGGGGCCAACGTCCTGACTTTC.

CDR3: CASSWVQAGQETQYF. The CDR3 region has the DNA TGTGCCAGCAGTTGGGTCCAAGCGGGGCAAGAGACCCAGTACTTC. The rearrangement uses TRBV27 and TRBJ2-5; TRBD2 matches at 7 bases. This CDR3 spans 15 amino acids. Germline V gene lookup returns CDR1 MNHEY and CDR2 SMNVEV (reference sequence). The junction had 7 bases not matched to a gene; V was cut back by 4 bases and J by 2 bases.

V and J are TRBV14 and TRBJ1-2; D remains ambiguous. The CDR3 has 14 amino acids. V dropped 1 base and J dropped 8 bases, with 14 bases sitting between them. The germline V gene has CDR1 SGHDN and CDR2 FVKESK. CDR3 in DNA: TGTGCCAGCAGCCAAGTCAGTGGCGGTCCGGGCTACACCTTC. Protein product: CASSQVSGGPGYTF.

The V call is TRBV9, the J call TRBJ2-1; D gene ambiguous. Trimming left V 2 bases short and J 5 bases short, with 2 bases between. Germline V gene sequence: CDR1 SGDLS, CDR2 YYNGEE. The CDR3 is 11 amino acids. The DNA for the CDR3 is TGTGCCAGCAGCGTTAACAATGAGCAGTTCTTC. It encodes CASSVNNEQFF.

The CDR3 reads CASSLGTARSSYEQYF. CDR3 nucleotide sequence: TGTGCCAGCAGCCTCGGGACAGCCAGGAGCTCCTACGAGCAGTACTTC. The genes are TRBV6-6 and TRBJ2-7; 7 bases align to TRBD1. The ends lost 6 bases at V and 0 bases at J; junction bases unmatched: 11. The CDR3 is 16 amino acids. CDR1 and CDR2 from the germline V gene are MNHNY and SVGAGI (reference sequence).

The chain recombines TRBV7-5 with TRBJ1-5; the DNA was not compared with TRBD1, the D call given in the table. TRBV7-5 is reported as a pseudogene. This CDR3 contains 18 residues. DNA for the CDR3: TGTGTCAGAAGCTTAGTAGGGACAGGGGGTTCGGCGTGTCAGCCCCAGCATTTT. Amino acids: CVRSLVGTGGSACQPQHF.

The rearrangement uses TRBV2 and TRBJ1-2; 9 bases are a match to TRBD1. CDR3 size: 16 residues. The germline gives CDR1 SNHLY, CDR2 FYNNEI. The V and J ends lost 4 bases and 5 bases, in that order; junction bases with no gene match: 11. The CDR3 nucleotides are TGTGCCAGCAGTGGGGGACAGGGTTTAGGGGTGTATGGCTACACCTTC. Encoded protein: CASSGGQGLGVYGYTF.

This rearrangement joins TRBV7-9 to TRBJ2-1; TRBD2 matches 13 bases. The CDR3 spans 17 residues. The trim removed 1 base at V and 5 bases at J, leaving 5 bases unmatched. Per the germline V gene, CDR1 is SEHNR and CDR2 is FQNEAQ (reference sequence). CDR3 nucleotide sequence: TGTGCCAGCAGCTTAGGACTAGCGGGAGGAGAAAACAATGAGCAGTTCTTC. Residues: CASSLGLAGGENNEQFF.